Presented here are 32 T cell receptor beta chains from one specimen sequenced in a study of blood T cells in healthy people across ages. The authors ran a second PCR of about 6 to 11 cycles using a sample-barcoded 5' primer and a J-beta primer mix. TCRdb analysed the 5' RACE reads with MiXCR anew, one entry per CDR3 protein. The sample consists of roughly 1.5 million distinct CDR3 sequences, about 42% of them appearing once. Sequenced: blood. These receptors were taken from a woman aged 18 to 35 in good health.

This clonotype was seen ten or more times. The CDR3 DNA sequence: TGTGCCAGCAGCCTACAGACTAGTGAAATAGAGACCCAGTACTTC. Translation gives CASSLQTSEIETQYF. The chain is built from TRBV11-2 and TRBJ2-5, with D maybe TRBD2 (6 bases). The V gene's germline CDR1 is SGHAT and CDR2 FQNNGV. The CDR3 covers 15 residues. Trimming left V 5 bases short and J 4 bases short, with 17 bases between.

This sequence joins TRBV23-1 and TRBJ2-4; 8 nucleotides line up with TRBD1. TRBV23-1 is placed among ORFs of uncertain function. The CDR3 has 15 residues. The trim removed 5 bases at V and 4 bases at J, leaving 7 bases unmatched. CDR3 bases: TGCGCCAGCAGTTCTCGGACAGGGAAGAAAAACATTCAGTACTTC. It codes for CASSSRTGKKNIQYF.

The chain uses TRBV6-6 and TRBJ1-4; no firm D call. The CDR3 loop spans 13 amino acids. The V end was cut by 2 bases, the J end by 10 bases, with 11 bases between. The germline CDR1 and CDR2 sequences are MNHNY and SVGAGI (reference sequence). For the CDR3, the DNA is TGTGCCAGCAGTTACCAATGGAAGGGAAAACTGTTTTTT. The encoded protein is CASSYQWKGKLFF.

This clonotype showed up just a few times. The chain carries TRBV20-1 and TRBJ2-3; 11 positions agree with TRBD2. CDR1 DFQATT and CDR2 SNEGSKA come from the germline V gene (reference sequence). This CDR3 spans 15 amino acids. The trim removed 1 base at V and 5 bases at J, leaving 5 bases unmatched. CDR3 coding DNA: TGCAGTGCTAGAGTAGCGGGGGGGCGTAAAGATACGCAGTATTTT. This codes for CSARVAGGRKDTQYF.

This clonotype was counted between two and nine times. The genes are TRBV27 and TRBJ2-7; D not certain. The CDR3 loop spans 13 amino acids. Looked up from germline, CDR1 is MNHEY and CDR2 is SMNVEV (reference sequence). Trimming stripped 5 bases from V and 3 bases from J, with 11 bases between. CDR3 bases: TGTGCCAGCAGTCGCGGCTCAGACTACGAGCAGTACTTC. Protein: CASSRGSDYEQYF.

The chain employs TRBV20-1 and TRBJ2-3, with a possible D match to TRBD2 (6 bases). Trimming pared 5 bases from V and 8 bases from J, leaving 14 bases between. The germline V gene has CDR1 DFQATT and CDR2 SNEGSKA (reference sequence). The CDR3 totals 12 residues. For the CDR3, the DNA is TGCAGTGCTCCGTACCCTAGCGCTACGCAGTATTTT. This translates into CSAPYPSATQYF.

In its sample, this clonotype was seen a few times. The rearrangement links TRBV29-1 to TRBJ1-2, with 9 bases identical to TRBD1. The CDR3 loop spans 15 amino acids. Germline V CDR1 and CDR2: SQVTM, ANQGSEA. V lost 2 bases, J lost 4 bases, and 8 bases stayed unmatched. In DNA form, the CDR3 reads TGCAGCGTTGAATCCCGGACAGGGGAGCCCTATGGCTACACCTTC. It specifies CSVESRTGEPYGYTF.

The V call is TRBV5-6, the J call TRBJ1-6; no clear D gene. The germline V gene has CDR1 SGHDT and CDR2 YYEEEE. V was pared by 4 bases and J by 10 bases, with 18 bases between. The CDR3 is 15 amino acids. The DNA for the CDR3 is TGTGCCAGCAGCACTGATGATCCGTCTACCTCACCCCTCCACTTT. This encodes CASSTDDPSTSPLHF.

The chain uses TRBV20-1 and TRBJ1-4; D remains ambiguous. Germline V CDR1 and CDR2: DFQATT, SNEGSKA (reference sequence). V shed 0 bases and J shed 7 bases, with 18 bases lying between them. The CDR3 totals 16 residues. The CDR3 reads CSARDTYSLLGEKLFF. The CDR3 DNA is TGCAGTGCTAGAGACACATACAGTCTTCTGGGTGAAAAACTGTTTTTT.

J is TRBJ2-7 and V is TRBV7-9, with D possibly TRBD1 on 6 matching bases. Germline V gene sequence: CDR1 SEHNR, CDR2 FQNEAQ (reference sequence). The CDR3 totals 14 residues. The V gene lost 5 bases and the J gene lost 2 bases, with 13 bases spanning the gap. CDR3 nucleotides: TGTGCCAGCAGCGCAACCGGACAGCCCTACGAGCAGTACTTC. It translates to CASSATGQPYEQYF.

The chain links TRBV20-1 to TRBJ2-5; tentative D call: TRBD2 (6 bases). Germline V lookup: CDR1 DFQATT, CDR2 SNEGSKA (reference sequence). V lost 2 bases and J 2 bases, leaving 15 bases between the germline ends. The CDR3 is 15 amino acids. The CDR3: CSARPLLGLQETQYF. CDR3 sequence (DNA): TGCAGTGCTAGACCGTTACTGGGACTTCAAGAGACCCAGTACTTC.

The table lists this clonotype with a few counts. The V and J genes are TRBV24-1 and TRBJ2-3, with D perhaps given as TRBD1 or TRBD2 (5 bases each). The CDR3 loop spans 15 amino acids. Trimming left V 3 bases short and J 0 bases short, with 9 bases between. Per the germline V gene, CDR1 is KGHDR and CDR2 is SFDVKD. This CDR3 reads CATSDGRDSTDTQYF. The CDR3 nucleotides are TGTGCCACCAGTGATGGACGGGACAGCACAGATACGCAGTATTTT.

The rearrangement uses TRBV12-3 or TRBV12-4 and TRBJ2-5; 9 positions agree with TRBD1. V was clipped by 3 bases and J by 7 bases; unmatched bases: 12. The length of the CDR3 is 16 residues. The CDR3 reads CASSLAQSTGGVTQYF. DNA for the CDR3: TGTGCCAGCAGTTTGGCCCAATCGACAGGGGGGGTGACCCAGTACTTC.

The rearrangement joins TRBV20-1 to TRBJ2-1, with 10 nucleotides matching TRBD2. After removal of 0 bases from V and 9 bases from J, the junction contained 14 bases not matched to a gene. Germline CDR1 DFQATT, CDR2 SNEGSKA (reference sequence). The CDR3 covers 17 residues. CDR3 bases: TGCAGTGCTAGAGATGATGGCCTAGCGGGGGAGAGAGGTGAGCAGTTCTTC. Translating gives CSARDDGLAGERGEQFF.

Only a few counts were recorded for this clonotype. This chain joins TRBV15 and TRBJ1-2; TRBD1 might be the D (5 bases). The CDR3 length is 15 residues. The ends were cut back, 0 bases at V and 8 bases at J, with 16 bases in the middle. Germline V gives CDR1 LNHNV, CDR2 YYDKDF (reference sequence). The CDR3 DNA reads TGTGCCACCAGCAGAGATATCGGGGGACTTACGGGCTACACCTTC. Its protein is CATSRDIGGLTGYTF. The whole variable domain, remainder taken from reference TRBV15 and TRBJ1-2, is DAMVIQNPRYQVTQFGKPVTLSCSQTLNHNVMYWYQQKSSQAPKLLFHYYDKDFNNEADTPDNFQSRRPNTSFCFLDIRSPGLGDTAMYLCATSRDIGGLTGYTFGSGTRLTVV.

This clonotype has more than one count but fewer than ten. The chain uses TRBV7-8 and TRBJ1-1; 7 nucleotides match TRBD1. Per the germline V gene, CDR1 is SGHVS and CDR2 is FQNEAQ. V dropped 3 bases and J dropped 1; count of bases not matched to a gene: 2. CDR3 length equals 14 residues. CDR3 DNA: TGTGCCAGCAGCTTTAGGACAGGGAACACTGAAGCTTTCTTT. Encoded protein: CASSFRTGNTEAFF.

For this clonotype: Its ends do not fully match the called genes, so a read error is possible. CDR3 region: CTSSPGLHVEQFF. The CDR3 DNA sequence: TGTACCAGCAGTCCGGGACTGCATGTTGAGCAGTTCTTC. This chain connects TRBV27 to TRBJ2-1; the D gene is possibly TRBD2 (6 bases). The CDR3 has 13 amino acids. Germline CDR1 MNHEY, CDR2 SMNVEV (reference sequence).

The chain couples TRBV2 to TRBJ2-1; 10 bases are shared with TRBD2. Per germline, CDR1 SNHLY and CDR2 FYNNEI. The CDR3 consists of 15 residues. Unmatched junction bases numbered 6, after V lost 6 bases and J lost 4 bases. The CDR3 spells CASRALAGVYNEQFF. CDR3 bases: TGTGCCAGCAGAGCCCTAGCGGGAGTATACAATGAGCAGTTCTTC.

The rearrangement joins TRBV6-1 to TRBJ2-7; TRBD2 is a possible D gene (5 bases). There are 15 residues in the CDR3. The V end was cut by 4 bases, the J end by 2 bases, with 15 bases between. Germline V gene lookup returns CDR1 MNHNS and CDR2 SASEGT. The CDR3 nucleotides read TGTGCCAGCAGTGGGAGCCGCTGGACTCCCTACGAGCAGTACTTC. This gives the protein CASSGSRWTPYEQYF.

The DNA of the CDR3 is TGTGCCAGCAGCCCTGGTGGCGGTTCCAACTATGGCTACACCTTC. Protein: CASSPGGGSNYGYTF. The rearrangement joins TRBV3-1 to TRBJ1-2, with unresolved D. This CDR3 region has 15 residues. Germline assignment: CDR1 LGHDT and CDR2 YNNKEL (reference sequence). Deletions cut 4 bases from V and 2 bases from J, with 14 bases between.

The V and J genes are TRBV5-1 and TRBJ2-3; TRBD2 aligns across 9 bases. The CDR3 has 16 residues. V shed 2 bases, J shed 1 base, and the junction held 5 bases outside the gene matches. The germline V gene has CDR1 SGHRS and CDR2 YFSETQ. CDR3 nucleotide sequence: TGCGCCAGCAGCTTCTTACGACTAGCGGGCACAGATACGCAGTATTTT. This gives the protein CASSFLRLAGTDTQYF.

In the case of this clonotype: The CDR3 does not end in the conserved phenylalanine or tryptophan, so this is likely a read error. It is unclear where the CDR3 begins or ends on the DNA, so no DNA is shown, and the CDR3 is as TCRdb lists it. V is TRBV12-1 and J is TRBJ2-1; the DNA was not used to check the table's D call, TRBD1. TRBV12-1 is labeled a pseudogene. The CDR3 length is 15 residues, termini included. CDR3: CASSEIGDGSYEQYI.

The V gene is TRBV27, the J gene TRBJ2-4; 7 bases match TRBD2. The closer fit of TRBJ2-7 to the DNA end suggests the J call may be wrong. The CDR3 sequence is 14 residues long. The germline V gene has CDR1 MNHEY and CDR2 SMNVEV (reference sequence). The CDR3 region has the DNA TGTGCCAGCAGTGCCGGAGCGGGACTCTACGAGCAGTACTTC. Amino acid sequence: CASSAGAGLYEQYF.

This clonotype was picked up a small number of times. The chain couples TRBV28 to TRBJ2-7; 9 bases fit TRBD2. In germline, CDR1 is MDHEN, CDR2 SYDVKM. CDR3 length equals 17 residues. Trimming cost V 3 bases and J 2 bases; bases outside gene matches: 11. The CDR3 region is CASSLPLSGSDAYEQYF. CDR3 sequence (DNA): TGTGCCAGCAGTTTGCCTCTTAGCGGGAGCGACGCCTACGAGCAGTACTTC.

V gene TRBV20-1 combines with J gene TRBJ2-3; no reliable D call. V was trimmed by 1 base and J by 6 bases, leaving 11 bases between them. Germline-derived CDR1 and CDR2 are DFQATT and SNEGSKA (reference sequence). The CDR3 covers 13 residues. CDR3 sequence: CSARVLSGDTQYF. CDR3 DNA sequence: TGCAGTGCTAGAGTCCTCTCCGGTGATACGCAGTATTTT.

The chain carries TRBV6-6 and TRBJ2-1, with D possibly TRBD1 on 6 matching bases. Germline V gene lookup returns CDR1 MNHNY and CDR2 SVGAGI (reference sequence). The CDR3 extends over 16 amino acids. The germline V and J ends were trimmed by 6 bases and 3 bases, with 18 bases remaining between them. The CDR3, as DNA: TGTGCCAGCAGACCCCCGGGACAAATAATCTACAATGAGCAGTTCTTC. Translated, it gives CASRPPGQIIYNEQFF.

V usage is TRBV29-1 and J usage is TRBJ2-3; possibly TRBD1 for D (5 bases). Trimming left V 6 bases short and J 4 bases short, with 20 bases between. This CDR3 is 15 amino acids long. Per the germline V gene, CDR1 is SQVTM and CDR2 is ANQGSEA. The DNA for the CDR3 is TGCAGCGTCGAAAATCAGGGAAGGGGCTCAGATACGCAGTATTTT. Amino acids: CSVENQGRGSDTQYF.

The chain joins TRBV7-9 to TRBJ2-4; D is unclear. The germline gives CDR1 SEHNR, CDR2 FQNEAQ (reference sequence). CDR3 length: 19 residues. V was pared by 2 bases and J by 2 bases, with 22 bases between. The DNA for the CDR3 is TGTGCCAGCAGCTTAACTCTCAGGTCTATACCCCGACCCAAAAACATTCAGTACTTC. Its protein is CASSLTLRSIPRPKNIQYF. Full variable domain (outside the CDR3, taken from reference TRBV7-9 and TRBJ2-4): DTGVSQNPRHKITKRGQNVTFRCDPISEHNRLYWYRQTLGQGPEFLTYFQNEAQLEKSRLLSDRFSAERPKGSFSTLEIQRTEQGDSAMYLCASSLTLRSIPRPKNIQYFGAGTRLSVL.

In this sample, this clonotype turned up a few times. The chain is built from TRBV2 and TRBJ2-4; tentatively, D is TRBD2 (6 bases). CDR3 length equals 15 residues. Trimming cost V 3 bases and J 1 base, with 10 bases left between them. Germline CDR1 SNHLY, CDR2 FYNNEI. The CDR3 DNA reads TGTGCCAGCAGTGATAGCGGTATTGCCAAAAACATTCAGTACTTC. The encoded protein is CASSDSGIAKNIQYF. The full variable domain, in which reference TRBV2 and TRBJ2-4 provide the parts outside the CDR3, is EPEVTQTPSHQVTQMGQEVILRCVPISNHLYFYWYRQILGQKVEFLVSFYNNEISEKSEIFDDQFSVERPDGSNFTLKIRSTKLEDSAMYFCASSDSGIAKNIQYFGAGTRLSVL.

The CDR3 spells CASSLTGYYTDTQYF. The CDR3 bases are TGCGCCAGCAGCTTGACGGGATACTACACAGATACGCAGTATTTT. The J gene is TRBJ2-3, the V gene TRBV5-1; TRBD2 might be the D (5 bases). With 1 base removed from V and 2 bases from J, the gap between germline ends came to 11 bases. Germline V lookup: CDR1 SGHRS, CDR2 YFSETQ. The CDR3 is made up of 15 amino acids. The full variable domain, with the rest looked up from reference TRBV5-1 and TRBJ2-3, is KAGVTQTPRYLIKTRGQQVTLSCSPISGHRSVSWYQQTPGQGLQFLFEYFSETQRNKGNFPGRFSGRQFSNSRSEMNVSTLELGDSALYLCASSLTGYYTDTQYFGPGTRLTVL.

The chain carries TRBV11-2 and TRBJ1-4, with TRBD1 as a possible D gene (5 bases). In germline, CDR1 is SGHAT, CDR2 FQNNGV. CDR3 length equals 17 residues. Trimming removed 1 base from V and 2 bases from J, with 14 bases in between. The CDR3 DNA is TGTGCCAGCAGCTTAGCCCCGGCAGGGCCTACTAATGAAAAACTGTTTTTT. Residues: CASSLAPAGPTNEKLFF.

CDR3 amino acids: CASRDISYEQYF. The DNA for the CDR3 is TGTGCCAGCCGGGACATCTCCTACGAGCAGTACTTC. The chain combines TRBV28 with TRBJ2-7, with a weak D call TRBD1 (6 bases). Looked up from germline, CDR1 is MDHEN and CDR2 is SYDVKM. The CDR3 extends over 12 amino acids. Trimming removed 8 bases from V and 0 bases from J, with 8 bases in between.